The T cell receptor beta chain under discussion was sequenced for a study of patients and donors after allogeneic stem cell transplantation. This CDR3 spans 16 amino acids. The V and J ends lost 1 base and 1 base respectively, with 11 bases between them. Germline V CDR1 and CDR2: SGHTA, FQGNSA. TCRdb redid the calling of the RT-PCR reads with MiXCR, one entry per CDR3 protein. The data show under 200,000 distinct CDR3 sequences, approximately 30% seen once. The receptor's source is a human donor who was either an allogeneic HSCT recipient or a stem cell or donor lymphocyte infusion donor (not recorded which). It is not recorded whose cells these are; they may come from a transplant donor. This chain connects TRBV7-2 to TRBJ1-5, with D unresolved. Material: blood, either unsorted or a sorted T cell fraction (not recorded which). CDR3 DNA: TGTGCCAGCAGCTTAGTCGGCGGGGTAAGCAATCAGCCCCAGCATTTT. Translation gives CASSLVGGVSNQPQHF.